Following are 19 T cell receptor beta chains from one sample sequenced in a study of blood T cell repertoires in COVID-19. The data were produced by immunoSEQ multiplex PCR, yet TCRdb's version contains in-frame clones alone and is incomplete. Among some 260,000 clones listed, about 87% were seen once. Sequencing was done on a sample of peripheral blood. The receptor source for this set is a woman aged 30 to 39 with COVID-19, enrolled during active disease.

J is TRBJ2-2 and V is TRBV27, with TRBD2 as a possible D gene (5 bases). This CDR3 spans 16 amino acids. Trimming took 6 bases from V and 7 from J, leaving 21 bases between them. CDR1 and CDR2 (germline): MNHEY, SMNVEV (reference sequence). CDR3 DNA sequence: TGTGCCAGCAGCTCCCCCCTAGTGGATCGGGGCGGGGAGCTGTTTTTT. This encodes CASSSPLVDRGGELFF.

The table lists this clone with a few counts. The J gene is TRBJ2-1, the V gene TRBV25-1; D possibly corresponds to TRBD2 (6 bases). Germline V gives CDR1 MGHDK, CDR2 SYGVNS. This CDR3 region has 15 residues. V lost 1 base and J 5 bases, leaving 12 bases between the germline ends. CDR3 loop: CASSEWSGPNNEQFF. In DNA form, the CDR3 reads TGTGCCAGCAGTGAATGGAGCGGGCCGAACAATGAGCAGTTCTTC.

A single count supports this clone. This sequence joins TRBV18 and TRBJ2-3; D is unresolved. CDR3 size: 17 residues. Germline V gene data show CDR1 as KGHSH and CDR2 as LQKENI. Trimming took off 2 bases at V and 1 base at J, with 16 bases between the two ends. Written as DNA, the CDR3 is TGTGCCAGCTCACCAGGCAGCTACGAGGCACGCACAGATACGCAGTATTTT. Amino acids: CASSPGSYEARTDTQYF.

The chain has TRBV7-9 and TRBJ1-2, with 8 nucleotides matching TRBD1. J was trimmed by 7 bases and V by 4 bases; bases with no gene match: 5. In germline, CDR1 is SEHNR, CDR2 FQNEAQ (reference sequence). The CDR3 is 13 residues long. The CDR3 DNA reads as TGTGCCAGCAGCTACGGACAGGGAAGTGGCTACACCTTC. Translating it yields CASSYGQGSGYTF. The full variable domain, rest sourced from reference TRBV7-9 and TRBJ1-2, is DTGVSQNPRHKITKRGQNVTFRCDPISEHNRLYWYRQTLGQGPEFLTYFQNEAQLEKSRLLSDRFSAERPKGSFSTLEIQRTEQGDSAMYLCASSYGQGSGYTFGSGTRLTVV.

The CDR3 loop reads CSDGGQGSDGNTIYF. Written as DNA, the CDR3 is TGCAGCGACGGAGGACAGGGGTCGGACGGAAACACCATATATTTT. V usage is TRBV29-1 and J usage is TRBJ1-3; 9 bases are a match to TRBD1. The CDR3 covers 15 residues. The trim removed 7 bases at V and 4 bases at J, leaving 11 bases unmatched. The germline V gene encodes CDR1 SQVTM and CDR2 ANQGSEA.

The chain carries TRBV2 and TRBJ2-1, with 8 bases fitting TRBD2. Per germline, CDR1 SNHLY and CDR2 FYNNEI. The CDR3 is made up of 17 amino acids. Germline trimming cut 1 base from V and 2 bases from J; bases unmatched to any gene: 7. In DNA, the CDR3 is TGTGCCAGCAGTGAAGGACCCGGGACTAGAACCTACAATGAGCAGTTCTTC. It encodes CASSEGPGTRTYNEQFF.

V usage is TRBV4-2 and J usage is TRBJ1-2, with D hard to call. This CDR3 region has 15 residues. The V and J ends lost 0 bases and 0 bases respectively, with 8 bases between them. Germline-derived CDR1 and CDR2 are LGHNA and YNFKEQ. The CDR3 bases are TGTGCCAGCAGCCAAGAGGCAGTTTCTAACTATGGCTACACCTTC. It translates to CASSQEAVSNYGYTF.

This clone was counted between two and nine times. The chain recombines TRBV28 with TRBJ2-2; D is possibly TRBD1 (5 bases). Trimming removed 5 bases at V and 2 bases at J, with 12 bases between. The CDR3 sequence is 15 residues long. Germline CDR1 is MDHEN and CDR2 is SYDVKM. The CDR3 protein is CASSLLTANTGELFF. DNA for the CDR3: TGTGCCAGCAGTCTCCTGACAGCTAACACCGGGGAGCTGTTTTTT.

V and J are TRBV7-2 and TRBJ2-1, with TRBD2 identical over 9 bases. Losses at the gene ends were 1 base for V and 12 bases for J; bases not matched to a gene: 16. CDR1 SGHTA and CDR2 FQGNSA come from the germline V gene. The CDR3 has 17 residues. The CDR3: CASSLGIAGDGGRGQFF. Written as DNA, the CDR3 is TGTGCCAGCAGCTTAGGTATAGCGGGGGATGGGGGCCGTGGGCAGTTCTTC.

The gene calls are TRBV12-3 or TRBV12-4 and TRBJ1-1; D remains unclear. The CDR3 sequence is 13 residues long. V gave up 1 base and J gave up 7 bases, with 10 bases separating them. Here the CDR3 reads CASSLGTRLEAFF. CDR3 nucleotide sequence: TGTGCCAGCAGTTTAGGCACCCGACTTGAAGCTTTCTTT.

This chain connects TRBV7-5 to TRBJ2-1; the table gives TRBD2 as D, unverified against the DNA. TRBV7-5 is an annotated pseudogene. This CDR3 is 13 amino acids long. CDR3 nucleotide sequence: TGTGCCAGAAGCTCCCACGGTTACAATGAGCAGTTCTTC. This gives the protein CARSSHGYNEQFF.

The CDR3 spells CASRQRQGLDYEQYF. Here the CDR3 DNA reads TGTGCCAGCAGGCAAAGACAGGGGTTGGACTACGAGCAGTACTTC. V gene TRBV28 combines with J gene TRBJ2-7; 8 bases agree with TRBD1. This CDR3 has 15 residues. V gave up 6 bases and J gave up 3 bases; unmatched junction bases: 10. Per the germline V gene, CDR1 is MDHEN and CDR2 is SYDVKM.

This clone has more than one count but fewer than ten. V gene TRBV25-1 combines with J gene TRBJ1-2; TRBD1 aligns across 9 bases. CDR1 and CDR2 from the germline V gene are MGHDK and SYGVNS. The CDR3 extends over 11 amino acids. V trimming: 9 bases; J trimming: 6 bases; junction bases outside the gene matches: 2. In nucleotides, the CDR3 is TGTGCCAGGGGGACAGGGCATGGCTACACCTTC. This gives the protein CARGTGHGYTF.

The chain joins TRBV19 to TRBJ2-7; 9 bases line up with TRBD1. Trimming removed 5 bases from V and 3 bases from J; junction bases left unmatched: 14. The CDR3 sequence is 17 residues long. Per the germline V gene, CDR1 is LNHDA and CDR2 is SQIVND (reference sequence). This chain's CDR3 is CASSLSPRDREGYEQYV. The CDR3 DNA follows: TGTGCCAGTAGTCTTAGCCCCCGGGACAGGGAGGGCTACGAGCAGTACGTC.

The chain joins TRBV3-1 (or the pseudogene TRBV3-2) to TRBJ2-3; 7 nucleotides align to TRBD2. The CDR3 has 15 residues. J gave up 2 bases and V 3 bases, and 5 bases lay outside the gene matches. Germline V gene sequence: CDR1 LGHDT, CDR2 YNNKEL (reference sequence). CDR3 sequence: CASSQGREFTDTQYF. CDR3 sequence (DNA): TGTGCCAGCAGCCAGGGGCGGGAGTTCACAGATACGCAGTATTTT.

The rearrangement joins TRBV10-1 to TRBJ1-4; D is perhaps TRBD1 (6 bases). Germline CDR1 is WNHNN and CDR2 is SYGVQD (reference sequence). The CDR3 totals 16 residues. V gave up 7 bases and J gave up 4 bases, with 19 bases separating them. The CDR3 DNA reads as TGCGCCAGCACCCGAGGGGGTGCGGGTCTTAATGAAAAACTGTTTTTT. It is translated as CASTRGGAGLNEKLFF.

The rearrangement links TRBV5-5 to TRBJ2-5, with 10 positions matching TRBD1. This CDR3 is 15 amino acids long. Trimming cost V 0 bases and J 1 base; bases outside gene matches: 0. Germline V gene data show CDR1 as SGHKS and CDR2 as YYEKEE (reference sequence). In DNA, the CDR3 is TGTGCCAGCAGCTTGGGACAGGGGGCCCAAGAGACCCAGTACTTC. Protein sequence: CASSLGQGAQETQYF.

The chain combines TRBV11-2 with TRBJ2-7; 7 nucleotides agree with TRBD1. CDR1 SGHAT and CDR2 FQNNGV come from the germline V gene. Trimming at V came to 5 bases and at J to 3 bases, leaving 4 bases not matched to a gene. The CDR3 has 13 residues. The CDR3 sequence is CASSRDSFYEQYV. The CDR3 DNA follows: TGTGCCAGCAGCCGGGACAGCTTCTACGAGCAGTACGTC.

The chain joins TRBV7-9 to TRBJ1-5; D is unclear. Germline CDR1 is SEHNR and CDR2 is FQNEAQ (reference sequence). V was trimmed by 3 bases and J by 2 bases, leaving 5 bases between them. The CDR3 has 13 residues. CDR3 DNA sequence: TGTGCCAGCAGCTTTACAGGCAATCAGCCCCAGCATTTT. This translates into CASSFTGNQPQHF.